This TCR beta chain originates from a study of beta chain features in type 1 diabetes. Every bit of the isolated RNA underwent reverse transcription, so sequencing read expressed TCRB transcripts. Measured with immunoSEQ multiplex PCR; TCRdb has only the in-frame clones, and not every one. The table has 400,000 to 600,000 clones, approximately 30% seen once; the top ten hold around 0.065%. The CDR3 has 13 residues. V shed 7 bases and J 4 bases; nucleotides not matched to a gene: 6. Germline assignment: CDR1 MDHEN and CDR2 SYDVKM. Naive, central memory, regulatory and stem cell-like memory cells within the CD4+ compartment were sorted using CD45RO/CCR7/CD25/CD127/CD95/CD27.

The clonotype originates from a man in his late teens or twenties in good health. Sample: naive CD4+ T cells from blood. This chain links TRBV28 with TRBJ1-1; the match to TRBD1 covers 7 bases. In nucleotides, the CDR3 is TGTGCCAGCACAAAGGGGGCTGGCACTGAAGCTTTCTTT. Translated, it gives CASTKGAGTEAFF.